These 19 T cell receptor beta chains were all obtained from the same sample, sequenced in a study of human T cells and chemical hapten exposure. TCRdb recomputed calls from the RACE reads with MiXCR, one row per CDR3 protein. Here the sample spans more than 300,000 distinct CDR3 sequences, around 5.5% being singletons. Time point given: pre-sensitization, week 0. Treatment defined: therapeutic diphenylcyclopropenone sensitization with weekly scalp DPC. The material sequenced was whole blood, taken in connection with sensitization to the hapten diphenylcyclopropenone (DPC). All receptors derive from a woman aged 18-35 years with alopecia areata. Some clones in this sample may be carry-over from other donors' samples.

This clonotype showed up many times. The chain uses TRBV6-5 and TRBJ2-7; D perhaps matches TRBD2 (5 bases). Germline V CDR1 and CDR2: MNHEY, SVGAGI. The CDR3 length is 15 residues. V was clipped by 0 bases and J by 2 bases, with 11 bases between them. The CDR3 is CASSYSSGGTYEQYF. Here the CDR3 DNA reads TGTGCCAGCAGTTACTCGTCCGGAGGAACCTACGAGCAGTACTTC.

The rearrangement joins TRBV12-3 or TRBV12-4 to TRBJ2-1; 8 positions agree with TRBD1. V was clipped by 9 bases and J by 5 bases; unmatched bases: 3. The CDR3 consists of 12 residues. The chain's CDR3 is CASWGQDNEQFF. The CDR3 DNA reads as TGTGCCAGTTGGGGACAGGACAATGAGCAGTTCTTC.

This clonotype was counted ten times or more. The J gene is TRBJ2-7, the V gene TRBV6-4; 10 bases are a match to TRBD2. The CDR3 contains 15 residues. V shed 9 bases, J shed 0 bases, and the junction held 8 bases outside the gene matches. Germline CDR1 reads MRHNA; CDR2 reads SNTAGT. CDR3 DNA sequence: TGTGCCAGTCCGGGACTAGCGCAGTACTCCTACGAGCAGTACTTC. This gives the protein CASPGLAQYSYEQYF.

This clonotype was counted many times. The rearrangement joins TRBV7-8 to TRBJ2-1, with D tentatively TRBD1 (5 bases). V was clipped by 2 bases and J by 7 bases, with 27 bases between them. CDR1 is SGHVS and CDR2 is FQNEAQ in the germline V gene. The CDR3 loop spans 19 amino acids. CDR3 region: CASSLYHRFYEQGLNEQFF. DNA for the CDR3: TGTGCCAGCAGCTTATACCACCGCTTTTATGAGCAGGGCTTGAATGAGCAGTTCTTC.

This clonotype was recorded at least ten times. The chain recombines TRBV5-1 with TRBJ1-1, with D maybe TRBD1 (6 bases). Germline V CDR1 and CDR2: SGHRS, YFSETQ. Trimming took off 3 bases at V and 0 bases at J, with 12 bases between the two ends. This CDR3 spans 15 amino acids. As DNA, the CDR3 is TGCGCCAGCAGCTCGTTGGGACAATTGAACACTGAAGCTTTCTTT. This gives the protein CASSSLGQLNTEAFF.

In its sample, this clonotype was seen a few times. The chain carries TRBV6-5 and TRBJ2-3; D gene ambiguous. Per the germline V gene, CDR1 is MNHEY and CDR2 is SVGAGI. CDR3 size: 13 residues. V lost 2 bases, J lost 7 bases, and 10 bases lay in between. The CDR3 region is CASSYDGQNTQYF. The CDR3 nucleotides are TGTGCCAGCAGTTACGACGGGCAGAATACGCAGTATTTT.

Only a few counts were recorded for this clonotype. The chain employs TRBV10-3 and TRBJ1-1, with no clear D. Germline V lookup: CDR1 ENHRY, CDR2 SYGVKD. CDR3 size: 14 residues. Deletions cut 6 bases from V and 3 bases from J, with 14 bases between. The DNA for the CDR3 is TGTGCCATCAGGAACTCAGTGGAGTACACTGAAGCTTTCTTT. Protein product: CAIRNSVEYTEAFF.

The chain employs TRBV29-1 and TRBJ2-2; tentative D call: TRBD2 (6 bases). Germline CDR1 and CDR2: SQVTM and ANQGSEA. The V gene lost 7 bases and the J gene lost 4 bases, with 10 bases spanning the gap. The CDR3 sequence is 12 residues long. Here the CDR3 reads CSARGITGELFF. Here the CDR3 DNA reads TGCAGCGCCCGCGGGATCACCGGGGAGCTGTTTTTT.

This clonotype was seen more than once but under ten times. This chain uses TRBV20-1 with TRBJ2-3; D not certain. CDR1 DFQATT and CDR2 SNEGSKA come from the germline V gene (reference sequence). V lost 6 bases and J lost 8, with 3 bases in between. CDR3 length: 8 residues. DNA of the CDR3: TGCAGTGCGGGTACGCAGTATTTT. Translation gives CSAGTQYF.

This clonotype was counted many times. CDR3 in DNA: TGTGCCATCAGTGGTATGACAGGGGCGCAAGGCTACACCTTC. This codes for CAISGMTGAQGYTF. The rearrangement links TRBV10-3 to TRBJ1-2, with 8 bases lining up with TRBD1. CDR1 and CDR2 from the germline V gene are ENHRY and SYGVKD. V was clipped by 4 bases and J by 8 bases; unmatched bases: 9. This CDR3 is built from 14 residues.

This clonotype was counted between two and nine times. This chain links TRBV6-5 with TRBJ2-2; D possibly uses TRBD1 or TRBD2 (5 bases each). V lost 2 bases and J 6 bases, leaving 10 bases between the germline ends. Germline V gene data show CDR1 as MNHEY and CDR2 as SVGAGI. The CDR3 contains 14 residues. The CDR3, as DNA: TGTGCCAGCAGTTACCTGGGGGTGGCCGGGGAGCTGTTTTTT. This gives the protein CASSYLGVAGELFF.

This clonotype was recorded many times. Here the CDR3 reads CASSPAGTDTQYF. CDR3 nucleotides: TGTGCCAGCTCACCTGCGGGGACAGATACGCAGTATTTT. V gene TRBV18 combines with J gene TRBJ2-3, with D tentatively TRBD2 (6 bases). The CDR3 extends over 13 amino acids. The germline gives CDR1 KGHSH, CDR2 LQKENI. The V gene lost 3 bases and the J gene lost 3 bases, with 7 bases spanning the gap.

At least ten counts were recorded for this clonotype. The gene calls are TRBV5-6 and TRBJ1-2, with D uncertain. This CDR3 is 14 amino acids long. Germline V gives CDR1 SGHDT, CDR2 YYEEEE. Trimming stripped 4 bases from V and 6 bases from J, with 16 bases between. CDR3 nucleotide sequence: TGTGCCAGCAGCCCCTACGGGCCTACTAATGGCTACACCTTC. Translated: CASSPYGPTNGYTF.

The V and J genes are TRBV5-1 and TRBJ2-1; TRBD2 matches at 10 bases. This CDR3 comprises 15 residues. CDR1 and CDR2 from the germline V gene are SGHRS and YFSETQ. V was pared by 4 bases and J by 2 bases, with 3 bases of the junction left unmatched. CDR3 sequence reads: CASSVSGGAYNEQFF. In DNA, the CDR3 is TGCGCCAGCAGCGTAAGCGGGGGGGCCTACAATGAGCAGTTCTTC.

Of note for this clonotype: The junction departs from the called germline gene at one end, perhaps through a read error. The V gene is TRBV7-8, the J gene TRBJ2-3, with D possibly being TRBD2 (6 bases). The CDR3 covers 14 residues. Germline CDR1 SGHVS, CDR2 FQNEAQ. The DNA for the CDR3 is TGTGCCAGCAGCCCGGGACTTGACACAGAAACGCAGTATTTT. Encoded protein: CASSPGLDTETQYF.

The chain joins TRBV20-1 to TRBJ1-5; D is ambiguous. The V and J ends lost 0 bases and 2 bases respectively, with 8 bases between them. This CDR3 is 14 amino acids long. Germline V gene data show CDR1 as DFQATT and CDR2 as SNEGSKA (reference sequence). The CDR3 coding sequence is TGCAGTGCTAGAGATGGAAGACGCAATCAGCCCCAGCATTTT. Amino acid sequence: CSARDGRRNQPQHF.

This clonotype appeared many times. The chain joins TRBV29-1 to TRBJ2-7, with D possibly being TRBD2 (6 bases). V shed 4 bases and J shed 5 bases, with 15 bases lying between them. The V gene's germline CDR1 is SQVTM and CDR2 ANQGSEA. CDR3 length: 13 residues. Written as DNA, the CDR3 is TGCAGCGTTGTGGGGACTGCGGTCCACGAGCAGTACTTC. Translated: CSVVGTAVHEQYF.

This clonotype was recorded many times. V and J are TRBV13 and TRBJ1-1; D remains ambiguous. The V gene's germline CDR1 is PRHDT and CDR2 FYEKMQ (reference sequence). The CDR3 has 13 amino acids. With 7 bases removed from V and 4 bases from J, the gap between germline ends came to 13 bases. The CDR3 nucleotides read TGTGCCAGCAAGAGCGCGTCTCCCACTGAAGCTTTCTTT. This gives the protein CASKSASPTEAFF.

The V gene is TRBV11-1, the J gene TRBJ1-4; D not certain. Trimming took off 6 bases at V and 10 bases at J, with 12 bases between the two ends. The CDR3 length is 12 residues. CDR1 is SGHAT, CDR2 FQDESV, per germline (reference sequence). CDR3 in amino acids: CASSPTGGKLFF. CDR3 bases: TGTGCCAGCAGTCCAACGGGAGGAAAACTGTTTTTT.